These T cell receptor beta chains were read from a single sample in a study of blood T cell repertoires in COVID-19. Method: immunoSEQ multiplex PCR; TCRdb's copy keeps in-frame clones and lacks some. The sample gives around 130,000 clones, approximately 84% of which show up once; about 15% is in the top ten. Material for sequencing was peripheral blood. These receptors originate from a woman of 80 years or more with acute or convalescent COVID-19. CDR3s include the opening cysteine and the closing phenylalanine or tryptophan. A D gene is named only where the DNA matches it firmly. Expanded clones are given a class, and other clones once, few, many or no size at all.

d_call	v_call	j_call	clone_size	cdr3_aa	cdr3_nt
NA	TRBV29-1	TRBJ1-2	NA	CSVSTPPEGEGYGYTF	TGCAGCGTCTCCACCCCACCGGAGGGCGAGGGATATGGCTACACCTTC
NA	TRBV6-6	TRBJ1-4	NA	CASSRSGTRGQANEKLFF	TGTGCCAGCAGTCGTTCCGGGACAAGGGGTCAGGCTAATGAAAAACTGTTTTTT
NA	TRBV7-7	TRBJ2-1	NA	CASSLVRGNEQFF	TGTGCTAGCAGCTTAGTCAGGGGTAATGAGCAGTTCTTC
NA	TRBV5-1	TRBJ1-2	NA	CASSLTDNDYGYTF	TGCGCCAGCAGCTTGACGGACAACGACTATGGCTACACCTTC
TRBD2	TRBV19	TRBJ2-2	NA	CASTGLAGGVNTGELFF	TGTGCCAGTACCGGACTAGCGGGGGGCGTGAACACCGGGGAGCTGTTTTTT
TRBD1	TRBV6-6	TRBJ2-1	NA	CASSPGQGGLISSYNEQFF	TGTGCCAGCAGTCCCGGACAGGGAGGCCTGATAAGCTCCTACAATGAGCAGTTCTTC
TRBD1	TRBV5-1	TRBJ1-3	NA	CASSLDPSGTGLGNTIYF	TGCGCCAGCAGCTTGGATCCATCCGGGACAGGGCTTGGAAACACCATATATTTT
TRBD2	TRBV5-1	TRBJ2-1	NA	CASSLGITSGMNEQFF	TGCGCCAGCAGCTTGGGCATTACTAGCGGGATGAATGAGCAGTTCTTC
TRBD2	TRBV11-3	TRBJ2-1	NA	CASSNRPPSGWGNEQFF	TGTGCCAGCAGCAACCGCCCCCCTAGCGGGTGGGGCAATGAGCAGTTCTTC
NA	TRBV7-9	TRBJ1-2	NA	CASSLSVYGYTF	TGTGCCAGCAGCTTATCAGTCTATGGCTACACCTTC
NA	TRBV9	TRBJ2-3	NA	CASSASGTRASDTQYF	TGTGCCAGCAGCGCGAGTGGGACAAGGGCGTCAGATACGCAGTATTTT
TRBD1	TRBV10-2	TRBJ1-2	NA	CASSVGRQGAYGYTF	TGCGCCAGCAGTGTGGGAAGACAGGGCGCCTATGGCTACACCTTC
TRBD1	TRBV27	TRBJ2-7	NA	CASSPTGVSYEQYF	TGTGCCAGCAGTCCGACAGGGGTTTCCTACGAGCAGTACTTC
NA	TRBV30	TRBJ1-2	NA	CAWSVAPNYGYTF	TGTGCCTGGAGTGTAGCGCCTAACTATGGCTACACCTTC
NA	TRBV11-2	TRBJ2-5	NA	CASSPHSAGSTGETQYF	TGTGCCAGCAGCCCCCACTCTGCGGGATCCACCGGAGAGACCCAGTACTTC
NA	TRBV29-1	TRBJ1-2	once	CSVDESTNYGYTF	TGCAGCGTTGACGAGAGTACTAACTATGGCTACACCTTC
TRBD1	TRBV30	TRBJ1-2	NA	CASPDRENYGYTF	TGTGCCTCCCCGGACAGGGAAAACTATGGCTACACCTTC
NA	TRBV10-1	TRBJ2-7	NA	CASSRGQGSYEQYF	TGCGCCAGCAGTCGTGGACAAGGGTCCTACGAGCAGTACTTC
TRBD2	TRBV2	TRBJ2-1	NA	CASSDSLAGGIEQFF	TGTGCCAGCAGTGACAGCCTAGCGGGGGGGATTGAGCAGTTCTTC
NA	TRBV18	TRBJ1-2	NA	CASSPLSGVSPNYGYTF	TGTGCCAGCTCACCGTTGTCAGGGGTAAGCCCTAACTATGGCTACACCTTC
TRBD1	TRBV5-4	TRBJ2-7	NA	CASSLRGRQAYEQYF	TGTGCCAGCAGCCTGAGGGGGCGCCAGGCCTACGAGCAGTACTTC
TRBD1	TRBV5-1	TRBJ1-5	NA	CASSLGQGAYQPQHF	TGCGCCAGCAGCTTGGGACAGGGGGCATATCAGCCCCAGCATTTT
NA	TRBV21-1	TRBJ2-5	NA	CASSTDRETQYF	TGTGCCAGCAGCACCGACAGGGAGACCCAGTACTTC
TRBD1	TRBV15	TRBJ2-3	NA	CATSRAIQGFSTDTQYF	TGTGCCACCAGCAGAGCGATACAGGGGTTTTCGACAGATACGCAGTATTTT
TRBD2	TRBV3-1/TRBV3-2	TRBJ2-7	NA	CASSQDPPGRASYEQYF	TGTGCCAGCAGCCAAGATCCGCCCGGGAGGGCTTCCTACGAGCAGTACTTC
NA	TRBV27	TRBJ2-2	many	CASRRGRGSTGELFF	TGTGCCAGCAGGAGGGGGAGGGGGAGCACCGGGGAGCTGTTTTTT
TRBD1	TRBV12-3/TRBV12-4	TRBJ1-4	NA	CASENRGNEKLFF	TGTGCCAGCGAGAACAGGGGTAATGAAAAACTGTTTTTT
NA	TRBV4-3	TRBJ1-2	NA	CASSQDRTVNYGYTF	TGCGCCAGCAGCCAAGATCGTACAGTTAACTATGGCTACACCTTC
NA	TRBV5-1	TRBJ2-7	NA	CASSQDVGAGTSYEQYF	TGCGCCAGCAGCCAAGACGTCGGGGCGGGGACTTCCTACGAGCAGTACTTC
TRBD1	TRBV3-1/TRBV3-2	TRBJ1-4	NA	CASSQASRGQEEKLFF	TGTGCCAGCAGCCAAGCCTCCAGGGGGCAAGAGGAAAAACTGTTTTTT
NA	TRBV2	TRBJ1-2	few	CASRIDRSLGYGYTF	TGTGCCAGCAGAATAGACAGATCCCTCGGGTATGGCTACACCTTC
TRBD1	TRBV6-2/TRBV6-3	TRBJ2-7	NA	CASSRPTGDPSYEQYF	TGTGCCAGCAGCCGACCAACAGGGGACCCCTCCTACGAGCAGTACTTC
NA	TRBV5-1	TRBJ1-2	few	CASSFRGANYGYTF	TGCGCCAGCAGCTTTCGGGGGGCGAACTATGGCTACACCTTC
NA	TRBV19	TRBJ1-5	NA	CASTPGGQRGNQPQHF	TGTGCCAGTACCCCGGGGGGGCAGAGGGGCAATCAGCCCCAGCATTTT
TRBD1	TRBV7-9	TRBJ1-1	once	CASSRQGGEAFF	TGTGCCAGCAGCAGACAGGGGGGTGAAGCTTTCTTT
TRBD2	TRBV18	TRBJ2-1	NA	CASSPGGSRYEQFF	TGTGCCAGCTCACCGGGCGGGAGTAGGTATGAGCAGTTCTTC
TRBD1	TRBV5-1	TRBJ1-1	NA	CASSGRGHTEAFF	TGCGCCAGCAGCGGCAGGGGGCACACTGAAGCTTTCTTT
NA	TRBV19	TRBJ2-1	NA	CASSNRLDTGDNEQFF	TGTGCCAGTAGTAATAGACTGGACACGGGGGACAATGAGCAGTTCTTC
NA	TRBV27	TRBJ2-7	NA	CASSNRGYEQYF	TGTGCCAGCAGTAACCGGGGCTACGAGCAGTACTTC
TRBD2	TRBV18	TRBJ2-2	NA	CASSPGLAGNTGELFF	TGTGCCAGCTCACCCGGACTAGCGGGGAACACCGGGGAGCTGTTTTTT
NA	TRBV19	TRBJ1-1	NA	CASSTTANTEAFF	TGTGCCAGTAGTACCACAGCCAACACTGAAGCTTTCTTT
NA	TRBV6-6	TRBJ1-1	NA	CASTGNLVNTEAFF	TGTGCCAGCACGGGGAATCTGGTGAACACTGAAGCTTTCTTT
NA	TRBV2	TRBJ2-3	NA	CASSEDRGYTQYF	TGTGCCAGCAGTGAAGATAGGGGATATACGCAGTATTTT
NA	TRBV19	TRBJ1-4	NA	CASKTGPTNEKLFF	TGTGCCAGTAAAACAGGTCCAACTAATGAAAAACTGTTTTTT
NA	TRBV7-9	TRBJ2-2	once	CASSPRVEARELFF	TGTGCCAGCAGCCCTCGGGTGGAGGCCCGGGAGCTGTTTTTT
NA	TRBV19	TRBJ2-2	NA	CASSILSGELFF	TGTGCCAGTAGTATATTATCCGGGGAGCTGTTTTTT
TRBD1	TRBV25-1	TRBJ1-2	NA	CASSGDRVSGYTF	TGTGCCAGCAGTGGCGACAGGGTCTCCGGCTACACCTTC